This T cell receptor beta chain was sequenced in a study of cytomegalovirus exposure and HLA in healthy donors. Study results and caveats: V segments that were indistinguishable, TRBV6-2 and TRBV6-3 among them, were omitted from analysis.

This CDR3 contains 18 residues. V was clipped by 6 bases and J by 2 bases; unmatched bases: 9. Germline V gives CDR1 MDHEN, CDR2 SYDVKM. Primers: 60 Vbeta forward and 13 Jbeta reverse. The assay was immunoSEQ multiplex PCR, and TCRdb's table has in-frame clones only and misses some. The sample has 270,000 or so clones; just over 85% are singletons. This clone was counted a few times. As yet, its antigen is unknown. The material sequenced was PBMCs. V and J are TRBV28 and TRBJ2-2; TRBD2 agrees at 13 bases. The sequence derives from a man aged 35-49 years in good health and CMV-seropositive. CDR3 in amino acids: CASRPTSGRAGNTGELFF. DNA of the CDR3: TGTGCCAGCAGGCCCACTAGCGGGAGGGCCGGAAACACCGGGGAGCTGTTTTTT. Full variable domain (missing parts from reference TRBV28 and TRBJ2-2): DVKVTQSSRYLVKRTGEKVFLECVQDMDHENMFWYRQDPGLGLRLIYFSYDVKMKEKGDIPEGYSVSREKKERFSLILESASTNQTSMYLCASRPTSGRAGNTGELFFGEGSRLTVL.